This T cell receptor beta chain was sequenced in a study of metastatic and nonmetastatic thyroid tumors. Whole-study findings and limits: The study reportedly found significantly higher TCR beta diversity in malignant thyroid tumors than benign nodules, in blood and tumor.

The CDR3 is 13 residues long. Germline V gene lookup returns CDR1 MDHEN and CDR2 SYDVKM. Patients underwent thyroid surgery, and none had received any treatment before it. In the original processing: The distant-metastasis classifier for papillary thyroid cancer was built from CDR3 differences across clinicopathological groups. TCRdb used MiXCR to call clones anew from the PCR reads. TCRdb's processing, not the authors', yielded these V and J calls. This table has roughly 30,000 clones, 3.5% to 4% appearing once. Remarks on this clone: Its antigen remains unidentified. Sequence at one end of the junction differs from germline and may be a read error.

The specimen sequenced was blood. This sequence originates from a male donor with papillary thyroid cancer or a benign thyroid nodule (not recorded which). Some clones in this sample may be carry-over from other donors' samples. The chain recombines TRBV28 with TRBJ1-2; 7 bases are shared with TRBD1. The CDR3 protein is CASRQDRAYGYSF. The CDR3 bases are TGTGCCAGCAGACAAGACAGGGCCTATGGATACTCCTTC.